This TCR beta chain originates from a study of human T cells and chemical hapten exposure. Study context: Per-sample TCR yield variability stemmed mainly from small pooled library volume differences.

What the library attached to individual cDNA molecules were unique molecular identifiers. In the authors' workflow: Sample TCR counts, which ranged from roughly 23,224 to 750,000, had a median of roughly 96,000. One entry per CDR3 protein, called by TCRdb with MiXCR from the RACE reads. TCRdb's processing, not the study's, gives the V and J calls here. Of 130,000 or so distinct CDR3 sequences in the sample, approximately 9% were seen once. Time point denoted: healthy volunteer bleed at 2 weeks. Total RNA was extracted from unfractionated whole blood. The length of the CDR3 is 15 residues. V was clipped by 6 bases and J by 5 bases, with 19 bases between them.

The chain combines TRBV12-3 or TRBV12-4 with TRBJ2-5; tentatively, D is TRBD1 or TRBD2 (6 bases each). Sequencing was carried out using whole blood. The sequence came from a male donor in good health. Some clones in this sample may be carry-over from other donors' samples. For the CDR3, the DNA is TGTGCCAGCAGCCGGGATGGGGGGCTAGGGGAGACCCAGTACTTC. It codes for CASSRDGGLGETQYF.